Listed below are T cell receptor beta chains from one sample, sequenced in a study of cytomegalovirus exposure and HLA in healthy donors. Assay: immunoSEQ multiplex PCR; the TCRdb copy retains only in-frame clones and omits some. The sample holds fewer than 200,000 clones, more than 80% seen once. The sequenced material came from PBMCs. Receptors originate from a woman between 45 and 65 years old in good health and CMV-seronegative. The CDR3 runs from the conserved cysteine through the conserved F or W. The D gene is left open where the match is weak. Clone sizes are given selectively: once, few, many, or a class where the clone is expanded.

>.|TRBJ2-2|once|TRBV11-2|14
CASSLVRTAGELFF
TGTGCCAGCAGCTTAGTTAGAACGGCCGGGGAGCTGTTTTTT
>TRBD1|TRBJ1-1|once|TRBV2|15
CASRQTGTGYTEAFF
TGTGCCAGCAGACAGACCGGGACAGGGTACACTGAAGCTTTCTTT
>.|TRBJ1-1|once|TRBV4-1|16
CASSLIGGGRNTEAFF
TGCGCCAGCAGCCTTATTGGGGGGGGGCGGAACACTGAAGCTTTCTTT
>.|TRBJ1-2|.|TRBV19|15
CASSPDTASSSGYTF
TGTGCCAGTAGTCCCGATACTGCCTCAAGTAGTGGCTACACCTTC
>.|TRBJ1-1|.|TRBV4-3|14
CASSQGRGNTEAFF
TGCGCCAGCAGCCAAGGACGGGGGAACACTGAAGCTTTCTTT
>.|TRBJ1-3|.|TRBV7-9|16
CSSSLQSGTAGNTIYF
TGTTCCAGCAGCTTACAAAGCGGGACCGCGGGAAACACCATATATTTT
>.|TRBJ2-7|.|TRBV10-3|15
CAISPLDRSSYEQYF
TGTGCCATCAGCCCCTTAGACAGGAGCTCCTACGAGCAGTACTTC
>TRBD1|TRBJ2-7|.|TRBV18|16
CASSFPGQGTSYEQYF
TGTGCCAGCTCATTTCCGGGACAGGGGACCTCCTACGAGCAGTACTTC
>TRBD1|TRBJ1-5|.|TRBV19|15
CASTIGGRSGQPQHF
TGTGCCAGTACCATAGGGGGCCGTTCGGGTCAGCCCCAGCATTTT
>TRBD1|TRBJ2-1|.|TRBV4-3|19
CASSQNSPGTGAGYNEQFF
TGCGCCAGCAGCCAAAATAGTCCCGGGACAGGGGCTGGCTACAATGAGCAGTTCTTC
>.|TRBJ2-2|once|TRBV7-2|14
CASSPPTDTGELFF
TGTGCCAGCAGCCCCCCTACAGACACCGGGGAGCTGTTTTTT
>.|TRBJ2-7|.|TRBV7-2|14
CASSLRAGLDGGYF
TGTGCCAGCAGCTTACGGGCGGGGCTTGACGGTGGGTACTTC
>.|TRBJ2-3|.|TRBV19|14
CASSPKTGTDTQYF
TGTGCCAGTAGCCCTAAGACAGGCACAGATACGCAGTATTTT
>TRBD1|TRBJ1-5|.|TRBV27|13
CASKGQGVGPQHF
TGTGCCAGCAAGGGACAGGGGGTCGGGCCCCAGCATTTT
>.|TRBJ2-5|.|TRBV29-1|12
CSVAPQQETQYF
TGCAGCGTTGCCCCCCAGCAAGAGACCCAGTACTTC
>TRBD1|TRBJ1-5|.|TRBV29-1|14
CSARTGTGNQPQHF
TGCAGCGCCAGGACAGGGACGGGCAATCAGCCCCAGCATTTT
>TRBD1|TRBJ1-2|.|TRBV28|12
CASSLGQGGYTF
TGTGCCAGCAGTTTAGGACAGGGGGGCTACACCTTC
>.|TRBJ1-4|once|TRBV4-3|15
CASSLYSPIGEKLFF
TGCGCCAGCAGCCTATACAGCCCCATTGGTGAAAAACTGTTTTTT
>.|TRBJ1-6|.|TRBV10-1|18
CASSPRKRQSSYNSPLHF
TGCGCCAGCAGTCCTCGTAAAAGACAAAGCTCCTATAATTCACCCCTCCACTTT
>TRBD2|TRBJ2-3|.|TRBV5-6|16
CASSTLAGAYTDTQYF
TGTGCCAGCAGCACTTTAGCGGGGGCCTACACAGATACGCAGTATTTT
>.|TRBJ2-1|.|TRBV7-9|16
CSSSRIQGIGYNEQFF
TGTTCCAGCAGCCGAATCCAGGGGATCGGGTACAATGAGCAGTTCTTC
>.|TRBJ1-3|.|TRBV6-6|16
CASSTSTVRSGNTIYF
TGTGCCAGCAGTACCTCGACAGTCCGATCAGGAAACACCATATATTTT
>.|TRBJ2-6|.|TRBV19|16
CASSTGISSGANVLTF
TGTGCCAGTAGTACAGGGATAAGCTCTGGGGCCAACGTCCTGACTTTC
>.|TRBJ1-4|few|TRBV9|15
CASSVREGTNEKLFF
TGTGCCAGCAGCGTGAGGGAGGGGACTAATGAAAAACTGTTTTTT
>TRBD1|TRBJ1-4|.|TRBV11-1|17
CASSPLRRDRGGEKLFF
TGTGCCAGCAGCCCTCTACGGAGGGACAGGGGCGGTGAAAAACTGTTTTTT
>.|TRBJ2-7|.|TRBV12-5|14
CASGGTSPKYEQYF
TGTGCTAGTGGGGGGACAAGTCCAAAATACGAGCAGTACTTC
>.|TRBJ2-3|.|TRBV18|16
CASSPVGDFLTDTQYF
TGTGCCAGCTCACCCGTCGGGGACTTTCTCACAGATACGCAGTATTTT
>TRBD2|TRBJ2-3|.|TRBV11-2|17
CASSHSRSGGVGDTQYF
TGTGCCAGCAGCCACTCTCGCAGCGGGGGGGTCGGCGATACGCAGTATTTT
>TRBD2|TRBJ2-3|.|TRBV6-6|15
CASTPLAGNPDTQYF
TGTGCCAGCACCCCCCTAGCGGGGAACCCAGATACGCAGTATTTT
>TRBD2|TRBJ2-3|.|TRBV6-1|16
CASSAYSGGATDTQYF
TGTGCCAGCAGTGCCTATAGCGGGGGGGCCACAGATACGCAGTATTTT
>TRBD2|TRBJ2-3|.|TRBV15|16
CATSAGGTSGTDTQYF
TGTGCCACCAGCGCGGGAGGGACTAGCGGCACAGATACGCAGTATTTT